This T cell receptor (beta chain) was recovered during a study of identifying expanded T cells in peripheral blood. Study-level findings and limits: Technical replicates showed 0.9 to 1.5 changed clones; two weeks approximately 15; four weeks 19.

The ends lost 7 bases at V and 5 bases at J; junction bases unmatched: 7. CDR1 and CDR2 from the germline V gene are MNHEY and SVGAGI. The CDR3 spans 15 residues. With regard to this clone: Antigen: not known.

Some clones are missing from TCRdb's copy, which holds only in-frame ones; the method was immunoSEQ multiplex PCR. The sample yields around 82,000 clones, 84% seen once. The chain links TRBV6-5 to TRBJ2-7; 14 bases align to TRBD2. This receptor was taken from a person aged 18 to 69 in good health. The sample was blood. The CDR3 nucleotides read TGTGCCAGCACCCCTACGGGACTAGCGGGAGACGAGCAGTACTTC. Encoded protein: CASTPTGLAGDEQYF.